This TCR beta chain is drawn from a study of blood T cells in healthy people across ages. Broader study findings: The fall in TCR beta diversity per million T cells was roughly linear with age.

Sample-barcoded 5' priming and a J-beta primer mix drove a second PCR of about 7 to 11 cycles. Unique molecular identifiers of 12 random nucleotides labeled each cDNA. TCRdb reanalysed the 5' RACE reads using MiXCR and keeps one entry per CDR3 protein. Among more than 750,000 distinct CDR3 sequences, roughly 29% were seen once, and the ten largest hold about a tenth. Per sample, no less than 5.5 micrograms of total RNA were extracted. Looked up from germline, CDR1 is SGHRS and CDR2 is YFSETQ. This CDR3 comprises 15 residues. The trim removed 4 bases at V and 1 base at J, leaving 5 bases unmatched. On this clonotype: Its antigen remains unidentified.

A further study also used this sample, focusing on T cells of mothers and their children. That publication notes: It was observed that no persistent microchimeric T cell clones could be detected.

Sequencing was done on a sample of blood. This receptor was identified in a woman aged 40 to 50 in good health. V and J are TRBV5-1 and TRBJ2-5; 9 bases map to TRBD1. CDR3 nucleotides: TGCGCCAGCAGCGAGGGACAGGGTCGCCAAGAGACCCAGTACTTC. Its protein product is CASSEGQGRQETQYF.